One and the same sample provided the 14 T cell receptor beta chains below, sequenced in a study of cytomegalovirus exposure and HLA in healthy donors. The study ran its PCR with 60 Vbeta and 13 Jbeta primers. Here immunoSEQ multiplex PCR was the method, and the copy in TCRdb shows in-frame clones only, minus some. Of under 200,000 clones listed, 84% were seen once; the top ten hold about 1%. Sequencing input: PBMCs. These receptors were collected from a man under 40 in good health and CMV-seronegative.

The chain combines TRBV14 with TRBJ1-2; D unresolved. Between the trimmed V and J ends, which lost 4 bases and 1 base, there was a span of 7 bases. The CDR3 covers 13 residues. Germline loops: CDR1 SGHDN, CDR2 FVKESK. Written as DNA, the CDR3 is TGTGCCAGCAGCCCTAAAGTTAACTATGGCTACACCTTC. Its translation: CASSPKVNYGYTF. The entire variable domain, with the rest obtained from reference TRBV14 and TRBJ1-2, is as follows: EAGVTQFPSHSVIEKGQTVTLRCDPISGHDNLYWYRRVMGKEIKFLLHFVKESKQDESGMPNNRFLAERTGGTYSTLKVQPAELEDSGVYFCASSPKVNYGYTFGSGTRLTVV.

This chain uses TRBV13 with TRBJ2-2; D may be TRBD2 (6 bases). The CDR3 runs to 16 residues. V lost 6 bases, J lost 5 bases, and 19 bases lay in between. The germline CDR1 and CDR2 sequences are PRHDT and FYEKMQ (reference sequence). CDR3 region: CASRYLGTPLTGELFF. DNA for the CDR3: TGTGCCAGCAGGTACCTCGGGACTCCCCTAACCGGGGAGCTGTTTTTT.

The chain carries TRBV4-2 and TRBJ1-5; no definite D call. CDR1 and CDR2 (germline): LGHNA, YNFKEQ. There are 14 residues in the CDR3. Trimming took 0 bases from V and 3 from J, leaving 6 bases between them. The CDR3 region is CASSQEANNQPQHF. The CDR3 DNA reads as TGTGCCAGCAGCCAAGAAGCCAACAATCAGCCCCAGCATTTT.

V is TRBV6-4 and J is TRBJ1-2; 9 bases fit TRBD1. The CDR3 sequence is 14 residues long. The V segment lost 4 bases and the J segment 7 bases; nucleotides outside the gene matches: 7. CDR1 is MRHNA, CDR2 SNTAGT, per germline. The CDR3 here is CASSVEQGALGYTF. For the CDR3, the DNA is TGTGCCAGCAGTGTGGAACAGGGGGCGCTTGGCTACACCTTC.

The chain recombines TRBV4-3 with TRBJ2-3, with unresolved D. CDR3 length equals 17 residues. Trimming cost V 2 bases and J 1 base, with 16 bases left between them. The germline gives CDR1 LGHNA, CDR2 YSLEER. CDR3 protein: CASSQIISENGTDTQYF. The CDR3 region has the DNA TGCGCCAGCAGCCAAATCATCTCGGAGAACGGCACAGATACGCAGTATTTT.

The CDR3 loop is CASSYIRATGGYTF. The CDR3 coding sequence is TGTGCCAGCAGTTACATCCGGGCCACGGGGGGCTACACCTTC. The chain carries TRBV6-8 and TRBJ1-2; unclear D gene. Germline CDR1 is MNHGY and CDR2 is SAAAGT. V lost 2 bases and J 8 bases, leaving 15 bases between the germline ends. The length of the CDR3 is 14 residues.

The rearrangement uses TRBV11-2 and TRBJ2-7, with TRBD1 identical over 8 bases. The V gene end was trimmed by 2 bases and the J gene end by 4 bases; junction bases not matched to a gene: 4. CDR1 is SGHAT and CDR2 is FQNNGV in the germline V gene. CDR3 size: 14 residues. CDR3 in DNA: TGTGCCAGCAGCTTAAGGACAGGGAGGTACGAGCAGTACTTC. This gives the protein CASSLRTGRYEQYF.

DNA of the CDR3: TGTGCCAGCAGCTTAGGAGGCAGCGGCAATCAGCCCCAGCATTTT. Its protein is CASSLGGSGNQPQHF. V and J are TRBV11-2 and TRBJ1-5, with D hard to call. The CDR3 sequence is 15 residues long. Germline V lookup: CDR1 SGHAT, CDR2 FQNNGV. V was pared by 1 base and J by 2 bases, with 9 bases between. Combining the CDR3 with reference TRBV11-2 and TRBJ1-5 gives the whole variable domain EAGVAQSPRYKIIEKRQSVAFWCNPISGHATLYWYQQILGQGPKLLIQFQNNGVVDDSQLPKDRFSAERLKGVDSTLKIQPAKLEDSAVYLCASSLGGSGNQPQHFGDGTRLSIL.

The V gene is TRBV30, the J gene TRBJ2-5, with no clear D. V was cut by 1 base and J by 5 bases, with 5 bases left in between. CDR1 is GTSNPN and CDR2 is SVGIG in the germline V gene (reference sequence). CDR3 size: 11 residues. CDR3 sequence: CAWSGGETQYF. CDR3 bases: TGTGCCTGGAGTGGAGGCGAGACCCAGTACTTC.

This chain joins TRBV27 and TRBJ2-7; 13 positions agree with TRBD2. Germline-derived CDR1 and CDR2 are MNHEY and SMNVEV (reference sequence). Losses at the gene ends were 2 bases for V and 4 bases for J; bases not matched to a gene: 5. There are 16 residues in the CDR3. The CDR3 protein is CASSLRLAGGEYEQYF. The CDR3 DNA reads as TGTGCCAGCAGTTTAAGACTAGCGGGGGGCGAATACGAGCAGTACTTC.

The CDR3 nucleotides are TGTGCCATTCGTACAGGGGGGGGTCTTGACCAAGAGACCCAGTACTTC. It specifies CAIRTGGGLDQETQYF. The rearrangement links TRBV19 to TRBJ2-5; D is possibly TRBD1 (8 bases). The CDR3 spans 16 residues. Germline CDR1 and CDR2: LNHDA and SQIVND (reference sequence). Trimming took 10 bases from V and 0 from J, leaving 21 bases between them. Filled out from reference TRBV19 and TRBJ2-5, the complete variable domain reads DGGITQSPKYLFRKEGQNVTLSCEQNLNHDAMYWYRQDPGQGLRLIYYSQIVNDFQKGDIAEGYSVSREKKESFPLTVTSAQKNPTAFYLCAIRTGGGLDQETQYFGPGTRLLVL.

The chain carries TRBV7-8 and TRBJ2-7, with 7 bases aligning to TRBD1. The germline V gene encodes CDR1 SGHVS and CDR2 FQNEAQ. V lost 4 bases to trimming and J lost 13 bases; unmatched junction nucleotides: 7. CDR3 length: 11 amino acids. CDR3 in amino acids: CASSSGQVGYF. The CDR3, as DNA: TGTGCCAGCAGCTCAGGACAGGTGGGCTACTTC.

The CDR3 loop is CAWSVGARPPPGTDTQYF. CDR3 nucleotide sequence: TGTGCCTGGAGTGTAGGGGCCCGGCCCCCTCCCGGCACAGATACGCAGTATTTT. J is TRBJ2-3 and V is TRBV30; TRBD1 is a possible D gene (5 bases). Per germline, CDR1 GTSNPN and CDR2 SVGIG (reference sequence). The CDR3 is 18 amino acids. V lost 0 bases to trimming and J lost 1 base, with 20 bases between them.

This chain connects TRBV25-1 to TRBJ2-1, with TRBD2 matching 11 bases. The CDR3 sequence is 15 residues long. J was trimmed by 3 bases and V by 3 bases; bases with no gene match: 1. CDR1 is MGHDK, CDR2 SYGVNS, per germline. The CDR3 here is CASSEGLAVYNEQFF. As DNA, the CDR3 is TGTGCCAGCAGTGAGGGACTAGCGGTCTACAATGAGCAGTTCTTC.